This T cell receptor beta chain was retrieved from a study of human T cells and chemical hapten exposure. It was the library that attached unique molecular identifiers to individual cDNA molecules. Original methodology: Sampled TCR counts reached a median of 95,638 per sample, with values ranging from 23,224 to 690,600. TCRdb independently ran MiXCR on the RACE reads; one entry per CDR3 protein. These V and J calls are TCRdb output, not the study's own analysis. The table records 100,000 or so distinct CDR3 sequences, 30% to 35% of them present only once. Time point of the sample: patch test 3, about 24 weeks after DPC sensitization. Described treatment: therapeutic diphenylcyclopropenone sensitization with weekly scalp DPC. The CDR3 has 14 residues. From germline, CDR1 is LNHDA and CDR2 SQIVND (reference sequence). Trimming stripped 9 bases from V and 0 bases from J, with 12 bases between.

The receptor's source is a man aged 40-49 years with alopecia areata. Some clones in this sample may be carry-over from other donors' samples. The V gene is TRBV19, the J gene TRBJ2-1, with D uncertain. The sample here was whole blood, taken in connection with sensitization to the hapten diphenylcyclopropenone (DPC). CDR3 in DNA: TGTGCCAGCAGAGAGGCTAGCTCCTACAATGAGCAGTTCTTC. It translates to CASREASSYNEQFF.